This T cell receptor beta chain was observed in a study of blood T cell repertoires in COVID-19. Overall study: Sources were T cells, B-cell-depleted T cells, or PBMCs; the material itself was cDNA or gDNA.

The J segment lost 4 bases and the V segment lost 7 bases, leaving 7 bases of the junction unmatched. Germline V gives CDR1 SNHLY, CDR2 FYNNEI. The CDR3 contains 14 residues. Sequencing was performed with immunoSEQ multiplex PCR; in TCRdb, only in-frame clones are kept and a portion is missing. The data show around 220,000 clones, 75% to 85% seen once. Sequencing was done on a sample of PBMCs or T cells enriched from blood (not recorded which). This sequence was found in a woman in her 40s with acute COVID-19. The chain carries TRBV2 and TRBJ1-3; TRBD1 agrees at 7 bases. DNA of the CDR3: TGTGCCAGCAAGCTAGGGGGCTCGGGAAACACCATATATTTT. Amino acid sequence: CASKLGGSGNTIYF.